This is a list of T cell receptor beta chains from one sample in a study of T-cell memory formation after mild COVID-19. TCRdb independently ran MiXCR on the 5' RACE reads; one entry per CDR3 protein. The profile shows 150,000 to 200,000 distinct CDR3 sequences, roughly a fifth of them singletons. The source material was PBMCs or a T cell subset sorted from them (not recorded which). These receptors were collected from an adult woman who had mild COVID-19 (a few samples of this study predate the infection). Cell type and time point are not known. CDR3s include the opening cysteine and the closing phenylalanine or tryptophan. The D gene is left open where the match is weak. Clone size is given for some rows only: seen once, a few or many times, or a class if the clone is expanded.

D: TRBD1; V: TRBV4-3; size: -; J: TRBJ2-7; DNA: TGCGCCAGCAGCCAAGGGGTGGATAGGGGGCAGCCCTACGAGCAGTACTTC; CDR3: CASSQGVDRGQPYEQYF
D: TRBD1; V: TRBV6-6; size: -; J: TRBJ2-7; DNA: TGTGCCAGCAGGACGGATACGGACAGGGGGATAGAGCAGTACTTC; CDR3: CASRTDTDRGIEQYF
D: -; V: TRBV9; size: -; J: TRBJ2-7; DNA: TGTGCCAGCAGCGTAGCTCGGGAGCTTACCTACGAGCAGTACTTC; CDR3: CASSVARELTYEQYF
D: -; V: TRBV30; size: -; J: TRBJ1-1; DNA: TGTGCCTGGACCATGACTGGGGGGGTTGAAGCTTTCTTT; CDR3: CAWTMTGGVEAFF
D: TRBD1; V: TRBV29-1; size: -; J: TRBJ2-7; DNA: TGCAGCGTTGAAACAGGGGACTCCTACGAGCAGTACTTC; CDR3: CSVETGDSYEQYF
D: -; V: TRBV12-3/TRBV12-4; size: few; J: TRBJ1-1; DNA: TGTGCCAGCAGTTGGCAGGGCATGAACACTGAAGCTTTCTTT; CDR3: CASSWQGMNTEAFF
D: -; V: TRBV5-1; size: once; J: TRBJ1-2; DNA: TGCGCCAGCAGCCCGAGAGAAACAGGGCATGGCTACGCCTTC; CDR3: CASSPRETGHGYAF
D: -; V: TRBV7-7; size: -; J: TRBJ2-1; DNA: TGTGCTAGCAGCTCCCGCTGGGATGAGCAGTTCTTC; CDR3: CASSSRWDEQFF
D: TRBD2; V: TRBV7-3; size: -; J: TRBJ2-3; DNA: TGTGCCAGCAGCTTAACTTCGGGGGGAGGCGGGAGTTCAGATACGCAGTATTTT; CDR3: CASSLTSGGGGSSDTQYF
D: -; V: TRBV29-1; size: -; J: TRBJ1-1; DNA: TGCAGCGCCAAGGGTGTGGGGGGGACTGAAGCTTTCTTT; CDR3: CSAKGVGGTEAFF
D: -; V: TRBV5-1; size: -; J: TRBJ2-3; DNA: TGCGCCAGCCAACAGCGTCCCACCACAGATACGCAGTATTTT; CDR3: CASQQRPTTDTQYF
D: -; V: TRBV12-3/TRBV12-4; size: many; J: TRBJ2-2; DNA: TGTGCCAGCAGTTTAGTGGTCGTCGGGGAGCTGTTTTTT; CDR3: CASSLVVVGELFF
D: -; V: TRBV7-6; size: few; J: TRBJ2-2; DNA: TGTGCCAGCAGCCTACTAGGTCCAGGGTCCGGGGAGCTGTTTTTT; CDR3: CASSLLGPGSGELFF
D: -; V: TRBV20-1; size: -; J: TRBJ2-1; DNA: TGCAGTGCTAGAGGGGGGTTGGGAAGCTCCTACAATGAGCAGTTCTTC; CDR3: CSARGGLGSSYNEQFF
D: -; V: TRBV15; size: -; J: TRBJ2-3; DNA: TGTGCCACCAGCAGAGATAGTGGGGGGCGCACAGATACGCAGTATTTT; CDR3: CATSRDSGGRTDTQYF
D: -; V: TRBV30; size: few; J: TRBJ1-1; DNA: TGTGCCTTATTACGGAGCCCACTCATGAACACTGAAGCTTTCTTT; CDR3: CALLRSPLMNTEAFF
D: -; V: TRBV29-1; size: -; J: TRBJ1-2; DNA: TGCAGCGTTATTTGGGAGGATGGCTACACCTTC; CDR3: CSVIWEDGYTF
D: TRBD1; V: TRBV7-3; size: -; J: TRBJ2-3; DNA: TGTGCCAGCAGCCCGACAGGGTTCAGCACAGATACGCAGTATTTT; CDR3: CASSPTGFSTDTQYF
D: TRBD1; V: TRBV7-9; size: few; J: TRBJ2-1; DNA: TGTGCCAGCAGCTCAACCGGGACAGGGAGGAGAAATGAGCAGTTCTTC; CDR3: CASSSTGTGRRNEQFF
D: -; V: TRBV27; size: -; J: TRBJ1-2; DNA: TGTGCCAGCAGTCTCCGGCGGAACTATGGCTACACCTTC; CDR3: CASSLRRNYGYTF
D: TRBD1; V: TRBV11-2; size: many; J: TRBJ1-2; DNA: TGTGCCAGCAGCTTCGGGGGGACAGCCAAAATGGAAGGTGGCTACACCTTC; CDR3: CASSFGGTAKMEGGYTF
D: TRBD1; V: TRBV20-1; size: -; J: TRBJ1-2; DNA: TGCAGTGCCAAATCAACCGGGACAGAAGACTATGGCTACACCTTC; CDR3: CSAKSTGTEDYGYTF
D: -; V: TRBV5-1; size: -; J: TRBJ2-1; DNA: TGCGCCAGCAGCTCCTTTGGACCCGGCAATGAGCAGTTCTTC; CDR3: CASSSFGPGNEQFF
D: TRBD2; V: TRBV9; size: -; J: TRBJ2-7; DNA: TGTGCCAGCGCCGGGACTAGCGGCGAGCAGTACTTC; CDR3: CASAGTSGEQYF
D: TRBD1; V: TRBV5-6; size: -; J: TRBJ1-1; DNA: TGTGCCAGCAGCTTGGGTGGGACAGGAAACACTGAAGCTTTCTTT; CDR3: CASSLGGTGNTEAFF
D: -; V: TRBV29-1; size: -; J: TRBJ1-2; DNA: TGCAGCGTTGCCGACAACTCCGGTGGCTACACCTTC; CDR3: CSVADNSGGYTF
D: TRBD2; V: TRBV7-9; size: -; J: TRBJ2-3; DNA: TGTGCCAGCAGCTTTGGCGGGAGGGCCTCTGATACGCAGTATTTT; CDR3: CASSFGGRASDTQYF
D: -; V: TRBV4-2; size: many; J: TRBJ1-3; DNA: TGTGCCAGCAGCCAAGATGGGGGAACCGGAAACACCATATATTTT; CDR3: CASSQDGGTGNTIYF
D: -; V: TRBV5-1; size: -; J: TRBJ2-1; DNA: TGCGCCAGCAGCTTGGTGGCGGGCTCCTACAATGAGCAGTTCTTC; CDR3: CASSLVAGSYNEQFF
D: TRBD1; V: TRBV9; size: -; J: TRBJ2-7; DNA: TGTGCCAGCAGCACCGACAGGGAGACCGAGCAGTACTTC; CDR3: CASSTDRETEQYF
D: -; V: TRBV10-3; size: few; J: TRBJ1-2; DNA: TGTGCCATCAGTGAGCCGAAACACGCACGCCTCTATGGCTACACCTTC; CDR3: CAISEPKHARLYGYTF
D: -; V: TRBV12-3/TRBV12-4; size: -; J: TRBJ2-7; DNA: TGTGCCAGCAGATCGGACAGAGAGTACGAGCAGTACTTC; CDR3: CASRSDREYEQYF
D: TRBD1; V: TRBV10-3; size: -; J: TRBJ1-3; DNA: TGTGCCATCAGTGAAGTAAACAGGGGATCTGGAAACACCATATATTTT; CDR3: CAISEVNRGSGNTIYF
D: -; V: TRBV27; size: -; J: TRBJ1-1; DNA: TGTGCCAGCACCAATTCGGGGAACACTGAAGCTTTCTTT; CDR3: CASTNSGNTEAFF
D: TRBD2; V: TRBV7-8; size: -; J: TRBJ2-3; DNA: TGTGCCAGCAGCTTAGCCGTCGCGGGAGTCACAGATACGCAGTATTTT; CDR3: CASSLAVAGVTDTQYF
D: -; V: TRBV19; size: -; J: TRBJ1-1; DNA: TGTGCCAGTAGTATAGAGGGGAACGGGGTCACTGAAGCTTTCTTT; CDR3: CASSIEGNGVTEAFF
D: -; V: TRBV12-3/TRBV12-4; size: few; J: TRBJ2-2; DNA: TGTGCCAGCAGACTCTCAGGACCCCTCCCCGGGGAGCTGTTTTTT; CDR3: CASRLSGPLPGELFF
D: -; V: TRBV25-1; size: -; J: TRBJ1-5; DNA: TGTGCCAGCAGTGGCCCGAATAGCAATCAGCCCCAGCATTTT; CDR3: CASSGPNSNQPQHF
D: -; V: TRBV5-6; size: -; J: TRBJ2-1; DNA: TGTGCCAGCAGCTTCGTGCCAGGGACATACAATGAGCAGTTCTTC; CDR3: CASSFVPGTYNEQFF
D: -; V: TRBV5-6; size: -; J: TRBJ1-2; DNA: TGTGCCAGCAGCCCCCCGACGGAGTACTATGGCTACACCTTC; CDR3: CASSPPTEYYGYTF
D: TRBD2; V: TRBV27; size: few; J: TRBJ2-7; DNA: TGTGCCAGCAGCACTAGCGGGAGGAACTACGAGCAGTACTTC; CDR3: CASSTSGRNYEQYF
D: TRBD2; V: TRBV7-2; size: -; J: TRBJ2-3; DNA: TGTGCCAGCAGCCAAATAGCGGGAGGGCCAGATACGCAGTATTTT; CDR3: CASSQIAGGPDTQYF